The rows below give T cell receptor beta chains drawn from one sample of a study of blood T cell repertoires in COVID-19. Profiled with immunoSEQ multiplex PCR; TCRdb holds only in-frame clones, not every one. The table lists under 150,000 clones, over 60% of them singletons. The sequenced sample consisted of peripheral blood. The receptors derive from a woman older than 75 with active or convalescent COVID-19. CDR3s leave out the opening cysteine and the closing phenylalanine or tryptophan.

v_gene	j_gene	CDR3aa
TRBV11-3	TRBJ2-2	ASSFSSPGPNTGELF
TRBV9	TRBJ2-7	ASSELAGVYEQY
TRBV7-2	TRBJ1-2	ASSLGGQVYGYT
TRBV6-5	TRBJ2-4	ASSFDRGAKNIQY
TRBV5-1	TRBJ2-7	ASRDSAVEQY
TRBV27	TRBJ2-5	ASSLTSSRVVRETQY
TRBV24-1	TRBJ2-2	ATSLADTGELF
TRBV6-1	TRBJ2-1	ASSEPRGVRQF
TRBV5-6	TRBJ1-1	ASSLRVFGTEAF
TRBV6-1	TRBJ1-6	ASSEGQPRNPLH
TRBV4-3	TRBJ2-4	ASSQDYGSGGGNRAIQY
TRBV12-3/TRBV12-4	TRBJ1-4	ASSRGGERKLF
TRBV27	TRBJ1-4	ASSFKSNEKLF
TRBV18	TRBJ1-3	ASSLDRAGNTIY
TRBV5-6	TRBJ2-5	ASSRQQETQY
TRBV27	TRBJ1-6	ASSRQESRYNSPLH
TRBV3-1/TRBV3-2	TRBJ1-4	ASSQVGGSNEKLF
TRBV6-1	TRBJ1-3	ASRGLGSGNTIY
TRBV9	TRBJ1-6	ASSVAGSNSPLH
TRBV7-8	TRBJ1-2	ASSLPGGLGHGYT
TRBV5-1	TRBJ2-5	ASSLDQGAKETQY
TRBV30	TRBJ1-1	AWSNDMNTEAF
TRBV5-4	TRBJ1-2	ASSKPWDSVGGYT
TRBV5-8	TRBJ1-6	ASRSEGWGLNSPLH
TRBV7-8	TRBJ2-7	ASSFRDRGHEQY
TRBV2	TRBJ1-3	ASSQVGNTIY
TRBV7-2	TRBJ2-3	ASSAHPGQGGTDTQY
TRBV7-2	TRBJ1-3	ASSSQGVMGNTIY
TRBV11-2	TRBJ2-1	ASSRGGEQF
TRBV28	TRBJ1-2	ASSTGTGGGYT
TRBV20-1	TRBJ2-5	SASKGETQY
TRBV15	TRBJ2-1	ATSRDIGEGYNEQF
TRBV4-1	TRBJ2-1	ASSQHVRGAGTGSPYNEQF
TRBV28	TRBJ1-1	ASSFLRGRGTEAF
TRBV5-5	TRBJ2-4	ASSWAQDPSKNIQY
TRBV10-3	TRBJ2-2	AISTGTGTGELF
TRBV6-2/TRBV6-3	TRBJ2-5	ASSYSAGVGQETQY
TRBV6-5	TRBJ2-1	ASRAGGTWNEQF
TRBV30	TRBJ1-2	AWSALRDKNYGYT